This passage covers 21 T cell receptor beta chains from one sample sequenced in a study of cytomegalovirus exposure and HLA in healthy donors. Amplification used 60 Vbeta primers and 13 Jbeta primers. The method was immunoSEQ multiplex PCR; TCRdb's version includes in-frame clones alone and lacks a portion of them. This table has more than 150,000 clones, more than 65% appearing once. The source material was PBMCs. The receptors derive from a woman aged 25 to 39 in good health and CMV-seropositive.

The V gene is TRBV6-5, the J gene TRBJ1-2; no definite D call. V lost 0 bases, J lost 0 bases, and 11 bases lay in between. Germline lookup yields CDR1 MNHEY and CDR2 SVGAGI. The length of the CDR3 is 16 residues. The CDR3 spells CASSYSSGRANYGYTF. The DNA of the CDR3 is TGTGCCAGCAGTTACTCGAGCGGCCGAGCTAACTATGGCTACACCTTC.

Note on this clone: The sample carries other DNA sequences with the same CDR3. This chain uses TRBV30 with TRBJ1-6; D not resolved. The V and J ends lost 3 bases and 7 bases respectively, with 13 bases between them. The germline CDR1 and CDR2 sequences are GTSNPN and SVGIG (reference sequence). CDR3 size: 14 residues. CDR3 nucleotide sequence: TGTGCCTGGAGCGTCAGGCACGACAATTCACCCCTCCACTTT. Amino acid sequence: CAWSVRHDNSPLHF. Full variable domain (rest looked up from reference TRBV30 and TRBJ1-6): SQTIHQWPATLVQPVGSPLSLECTVEGTSNPNLYWYRQAAGRGLQLLFYSVGIGQISSEVPQNLSASRPQDRQFILSSKKLLLSDSGFYLCAWSVRHDNSPLHFGNGTRLTVT.

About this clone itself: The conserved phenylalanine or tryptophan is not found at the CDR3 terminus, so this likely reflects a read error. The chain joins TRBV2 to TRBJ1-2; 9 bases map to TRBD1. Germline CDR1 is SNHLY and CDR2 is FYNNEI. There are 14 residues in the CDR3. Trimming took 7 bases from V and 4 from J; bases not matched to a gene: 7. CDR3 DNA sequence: TGTGCCAGCACCGCCGACAGGGGGACCTATGGCTACACCGTC. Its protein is CASTADRGTYGYTV.

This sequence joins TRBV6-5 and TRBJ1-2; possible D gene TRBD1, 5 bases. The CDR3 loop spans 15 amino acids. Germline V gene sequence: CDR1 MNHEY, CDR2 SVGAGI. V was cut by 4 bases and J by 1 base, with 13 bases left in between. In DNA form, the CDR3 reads TGTGCCAGCAGTTCCGACAGCCAGGTTAACTATGGCTACACCTTC. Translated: CASSSDSQVNYGYTF.

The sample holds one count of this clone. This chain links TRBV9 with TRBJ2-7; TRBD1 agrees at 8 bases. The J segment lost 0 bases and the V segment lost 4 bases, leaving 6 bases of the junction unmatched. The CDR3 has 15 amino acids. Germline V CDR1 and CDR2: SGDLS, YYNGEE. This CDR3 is CASSSSGTGSYEQYF. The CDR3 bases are TGTGCCAGCAGCTCATCCGGGACAGGCTCCTACGAGCAGTACTTC.

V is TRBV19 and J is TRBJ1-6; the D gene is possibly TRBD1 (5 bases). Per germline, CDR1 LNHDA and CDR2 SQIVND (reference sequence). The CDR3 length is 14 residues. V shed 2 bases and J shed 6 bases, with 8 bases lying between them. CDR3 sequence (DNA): TGTGCCAGTAGTATACAGGGAAGTAATTCACCCCTCCACTTT. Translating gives CASSIQGSNSPLHF.

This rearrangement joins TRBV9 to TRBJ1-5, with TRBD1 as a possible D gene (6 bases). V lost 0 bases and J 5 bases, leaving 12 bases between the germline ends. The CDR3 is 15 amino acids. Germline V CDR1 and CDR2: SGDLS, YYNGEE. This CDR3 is CASSVGGKGDQPQHF. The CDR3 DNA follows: TGTGCCAGCAGCGTAGGGGGGAAGGGGGATCAGCCCCAGCATTTT.

CDR3 nucleotides: TGTGCCAGTCGTAGACAGGGGATTAATGGAGATACGCAGTATTTT. Translating gives CASRRQGINGDTQYF. The V call is TRBV19, the J call TRBJ2-3; 8 bases map to TRBD1. Germline-derived CDR1 and CDR2 are LNHDA and SQIVND (reference sequence). The CDR3 is 15 amino acids. The trim removed 8 bases at V and 5 bases at J, leaving 12 bases unmatched. Based on the CDR3 plus reference TRBV19 and TRBJ2-3, the full variable domain is DGGITQSPKYLFRKEGQNVTLSCEQNLNHDAMYWYRQDPGQGLRLIYYSQIVNDFQKGDIAEGYSVSREKKESFPLTVTSAQKNPTAFYLCASRRQGINGDTQYFGPGTRLTVL.

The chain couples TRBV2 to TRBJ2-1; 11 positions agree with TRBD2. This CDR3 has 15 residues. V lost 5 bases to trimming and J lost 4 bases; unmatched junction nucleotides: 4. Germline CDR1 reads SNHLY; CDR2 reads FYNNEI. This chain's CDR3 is CASSPGTSGYNEQFF. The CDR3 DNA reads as TGTGCCAGCAGTCCCGGGACTAGCGGATACAATGAGCAGTTCTTC.

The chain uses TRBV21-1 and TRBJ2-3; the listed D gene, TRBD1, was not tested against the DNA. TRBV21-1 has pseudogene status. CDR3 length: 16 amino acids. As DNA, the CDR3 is TGTGCCAGCAGCAAAAGGGTCCAGGGGGCGCATTCCGGCCAGTATTTT. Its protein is CASSKRVQGAHSGQYF.

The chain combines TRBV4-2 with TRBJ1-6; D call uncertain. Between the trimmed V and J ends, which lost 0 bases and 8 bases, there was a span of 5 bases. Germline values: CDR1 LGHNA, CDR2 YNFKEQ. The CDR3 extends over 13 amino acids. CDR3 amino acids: CASSQDRDSPLHF. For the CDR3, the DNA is TGTGCCAGCAGCCAAGATAGAGATTCACCCCTCCACTTT.

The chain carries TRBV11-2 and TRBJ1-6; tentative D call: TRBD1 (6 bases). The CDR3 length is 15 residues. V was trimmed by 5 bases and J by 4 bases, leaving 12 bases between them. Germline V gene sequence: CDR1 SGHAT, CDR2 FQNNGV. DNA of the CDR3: TGTGCCAGCAGCCAACGGACAGCTTATAATTCACCCCTCCACTTT. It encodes CASSQRTAYNSPLHF.

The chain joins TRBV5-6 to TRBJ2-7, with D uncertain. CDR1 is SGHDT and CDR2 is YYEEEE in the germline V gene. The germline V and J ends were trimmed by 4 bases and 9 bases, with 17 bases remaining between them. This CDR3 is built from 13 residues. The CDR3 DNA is TGTGCCAGCAGCCCACCCGCCCGGGTTCGGCAGTACTTC. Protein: CASSPPARVRQYF. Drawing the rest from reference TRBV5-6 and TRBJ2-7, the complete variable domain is DAGVTQSPTHLIKTRGQQVTLRCSPKSGHDTVSWYQQALGQGPQFIFQYYEEEERQRGNFPDRFSGHQFPNYSSELNVNALLLGDSALYLCASSPPARVRQYFGPGTRLTVT.

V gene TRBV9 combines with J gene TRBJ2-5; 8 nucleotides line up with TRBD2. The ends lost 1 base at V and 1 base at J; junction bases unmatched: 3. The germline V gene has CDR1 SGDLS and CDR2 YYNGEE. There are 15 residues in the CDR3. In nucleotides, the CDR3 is TGTGCCAGCAGCGTAACGGGGGGGCCCCAAGAGACCCAGTACTTC. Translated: CASSVTGGPQETQYF.

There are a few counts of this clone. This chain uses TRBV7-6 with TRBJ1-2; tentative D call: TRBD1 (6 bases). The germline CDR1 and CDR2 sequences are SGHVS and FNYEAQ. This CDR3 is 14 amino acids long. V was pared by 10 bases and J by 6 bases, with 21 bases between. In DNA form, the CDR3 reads TGTGCCATCCCGGCAGGGGCCCCATCAGATGGCTACACCTTC. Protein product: CAIPAGAPSDGYTF. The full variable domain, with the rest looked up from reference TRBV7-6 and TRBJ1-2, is GAGVSQSPRYKVTKRGQDVALRCDPISGHVSLYWYRQALGQGPEFLTYFNYEAQQDKSGLPNDRFSAERPEGSISTLTIQRTEQRDSAMYRCAIPAGAPSDGYTFGSGTRLTVV.

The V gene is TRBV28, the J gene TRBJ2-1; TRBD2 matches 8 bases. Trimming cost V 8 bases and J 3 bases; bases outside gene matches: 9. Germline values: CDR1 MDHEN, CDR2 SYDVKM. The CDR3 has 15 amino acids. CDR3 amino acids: CASFTGGAVYNEQFF. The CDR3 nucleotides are TGTGCCAGCTTTACCGGGGGGGCGGTCTACAATGAGCAGTTCTTC.

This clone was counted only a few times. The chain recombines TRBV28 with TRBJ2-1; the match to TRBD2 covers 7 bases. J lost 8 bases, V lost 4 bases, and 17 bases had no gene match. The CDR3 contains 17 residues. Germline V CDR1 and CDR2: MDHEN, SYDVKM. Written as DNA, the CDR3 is TGTGCCAGCAGTTCAGGGAGGCTAGCGGTCCGGGATGATGAGCAGTTCTTC. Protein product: CASSSGRLAVRDDEQFF.

CDR3 in amino acids: CASSLTRDRGNQPQHF. Here the CDR3 DNA reads TGTGCCAGCAGCTTGACCCGCGACAGGGGCAATCAGCCCCAGCATTTT. This chain connects TRBV5-5 to TRBJ1-5; 7 nucleotides align to TRBD1. This CDR3 has 16 amino acids. CDR1 and CDR2 (germline): SGHKS, YYEKEE (reference sequence). V shed 1 base, J shed 2 bases, and the junction held 6 bases outside the gene matches.

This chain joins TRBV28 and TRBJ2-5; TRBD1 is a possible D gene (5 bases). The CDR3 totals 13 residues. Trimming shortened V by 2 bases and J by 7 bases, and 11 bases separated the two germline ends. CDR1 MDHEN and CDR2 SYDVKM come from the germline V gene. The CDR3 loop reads CASSLPGQGTQYF. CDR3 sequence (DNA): TGTGCCAGCAGTTTACCGGGTCAGGGGACCCAGTACTTC. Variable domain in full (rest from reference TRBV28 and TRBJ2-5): DVKVTQSSRYLVKRTGEKVFLECVQDMDHENMFWYRQDPGLGLRLIYFSYDVKMKEKGDIPEGYSVSREKKERFSLILESASTNQTSMYLCASSLPGQGTQYFGPGTRLLVL.

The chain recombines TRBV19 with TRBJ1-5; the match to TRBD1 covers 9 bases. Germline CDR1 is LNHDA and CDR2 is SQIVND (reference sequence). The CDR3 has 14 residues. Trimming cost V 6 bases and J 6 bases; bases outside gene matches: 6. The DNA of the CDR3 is TGTGCCAGTAGGGGGACAGGGCGAGGTCAGCCCCAGCATTTT. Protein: CASRGTGRGQPQHF.

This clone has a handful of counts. CDR3 sequence: CASTPRGDTDTQYF. The CDR3 DNA reads TGTGCCAGCACCCCCCGGGGGGACACAGATACGCAGTATTTT. The chain carries TRBV6-6 and TRBJ2-3; 7 nucleotides line up with TRBD2. CDR3 length: 14 amino acids. V was clipped by 7 bases and J by 2 bases; unmatched bases: 6. The germline gives CDR1 MNHNY, CDR2 SVGAGI (reference sequence).